Listed here are 15 T cell receptor beta chains from one sample, sequenced in a study of blood T cell repertoires in COVID-19 (dated by TCRdb to 2020 to 2022). Receptors were amplified or captured by the immunoSEQ multiplex PCR assay. Entries here come from immuneACCESS through TCRdb and include only in-frame sequences with V and J called. Some clones fail to appear in such tables; in the studies checked, an unresolved V gene covers under half of the shortfall, and the cause of the remainder is unknown. The sample table contains approximately 80,000 clones; only one count was recorded for about three quarters of them. Together, the top ten hold around 6% of the sample. Sequences were obtained from peripheral blood. The receptors come from a man aged 50 or older with active or convalescent COVID-19.

The gene calls are TRBV5-1 and TRBJ1-1, with TRBD1 matching over 8 bases. V gave up 1 base and J gave up 4 bases; unmatched junction bases: 3. Germline CDR1 and CDR2: SGHRS and YFSETQ. The CDR3 runs to 14 residues. The CDR3: CASSLTGGSTEAFF. The CDR3 nucleotides read TGCGCCAGCAGCTTGACAGGGGGTAGCACTGAAGCTTTCTTT.

In nucleotides, the CDR3 is TGCGCCAGCGGCAACAGGGATCCCTATGGCTACACCTTC. Translating gives CASGNRDPYGYTF. The chain links TRBV5-1 to TRBJ1-2; D is perhaps TRBD1 (6 bases). V was shortened by 7 bases and J by 4 bases, with 14 bases between the two germline ends. Germline-derived CDR1 and CDR2 are SGHRS and YFSETQ. The CDR3 loop spans 13 amino acids.

The chain couples TRBV4-1 to TRBJ2-6, with D perhaps matching TRBD1 (5 bases). Germline V gene lookup returns CDR1 MGHRA and CDR2 YSYEKL. Trimming took off 3 bases at V and 2 bases at J, with 17 bases between the two ends. The CDR3 loop spans 18 amino acids. The CDR3 is CASSQVSRQGAGANVLTF. In DNA form, the CDR3 reads TGCGCCAGCAGCCAGGTATCCCGTCAAGGGGCTGGGGCCAACGTCCTGACTTTC.

This clone was picked up a small number of times. This rearrangement joins TRBV18 to TRBJ1-1; TRBD1 agrees at 9 bases. The germline V gene encodes CDR1 KGHSH and CDR2 LQKENI. V trimming: 3 bases; J trimming: 4 bases; junction bases outside the gene matches: 6. CDR3 size: 15 residues. The CDR3 loop is CASSPPSGQGTEAFF. CDR3 nucleotides: TGTGCCAGCTCACCCCCTTCGGGACAGGGCACTGAAGCTTTCTTT.

The V and J genes are TRBV3-1 (or the pseudogene TRBV3-2) and TRBJ2-7; D possibly corresponds to TRBD1 (5 bases). V lost 4 bases and J 6 bases, leaving 7 bases between the germline ends. Germline-derived CDR1 and CDR2 are LGHDT and YNNKEL (reference sequence). The CDR3 totals 11 residues. The CDR3 sequence is CASSRQGEQYF. In DNA form, the CDR3 reads TGTGCCAGCAGCCGCCAGGGCGAGCAGTACTTC.

By frequency in the sample, this clone is medium-sized. The genes are TRBV7-9 and TRBJ2-2; D remains ambiguous. Between the trimmed V and J ends, which lost 1 base and 7 bases, there was a span of 16 bases. Germline values: CDR1 SEHNR, CDR2 FQNEAQ (reference sequence). There are 16 residues in the CDR3. Written as DNA, the CDR3 is TGTGCCAGCAGCTTAGAGGCAGGCCCCGTGGACGGGGAGCTGTTTTTT. Translation: CASSLEAGPVDGELFF.

The rearrangement uses TRBV20-1 and TRBJ1-2; 10 positions agree with TRBD1. The CDR3 covers 13 residues. From germline, CDR1 is DFQATT and CDR2 SNEGSKA (reference sequence). V dropped 3 bases and J dropped 6; count of bases not matched to a gene: 4. The CDR3 DNA reads TGCAGTGCTAGTAAGACAGGGGGCGATGGCTACACCTTC. Translating it yields CSASKTGGDGYTF.

Details on this clone: Other DNA sequences from this sample encode an identical CDR3 as well. This chain uses TRBV30 with TRBJ2-7; D perhaps matches TRBD2 (5 bases). The CDR3 extends over 12 amino acids. Germline V gene lookup returns CDR1 GTSNPN and CDR2 SVGIG (reference sequence). V was pared by 3 bases and J by 3 bases, with 9 bases between. Written as DNA, the CDR3 is TGTGCCTGGAGCCCGGGGAGCTACGAGCAGTACTTC. Protein product: CAWSPGSYEQYF.

The genes are TRBV5-5 and TRBJ2-1; the match to TRBD2 covers 13 bases. CDR1 SGHKS and CDR2 YYEKEE come from the germline V gene (reference sequence). The CDR3 is 18 residues long. J lost 0 bases, V lost 7 bases, and 10 bases had no gene match. The CDR3 DNA reads TGTGCCAGCGCCCATGGGACTAGCGGGACAAGCTCCTACAATGAGCAGTTCTTC. Its protein is CASAHGTSGTSSYNEQFF.

This clone was found many times. Other DNA sequences from this sample encode an identical CDR3 as well. The V call is TRBV5-1, the J call TRBJ1-1; 11 bases align to TRBD1. The CDR3 is made up of 14 amino acids. Germline assignment: CDR1 SGHRS and CDR2 YFSETQ. V gave up 4 bases and J gave up 4 bases; unmatched junction bases: 3. This chain's CDR3 is CASSPGTGGTEAFF. CDR3 sequence (DNA): TGCGCCAGCAGCCCCGGGACAGGGGGCACTGAAGCTTTCTTT.

The genes are TRBV19 and TRBJ1-5; 7 bases map to TRBD1. The CDR3 consists of 17 residues. CDR1 and CDR2 from the germline V gene are LNHDA and SQIVND (reference sequence). V was clipped by 5 bases and J by 2 bases; unmatched bases: 12. The CDR3, as DNA: TGTGCCAGTAGTGGGGACAGACTACCGGCGGGCAATCAGCCCCAGCATTTT. Translation: CASSGDRLPAGNQPQHF. The entire variable domain, with the rest obtained from reference TRBV19 and TRBJ1-5, is as follows: DGGITQSPKYLFRKEGQNVTLSCEQNLNHDAMYWYRQDPGQGLRLIYYSQIVNDFQKGDIAEGYSVSREKKESFPLTVTSAQKNPTAFYLCASSGDRLPAGNQPQHFGDGTRLSIL.

The chain employs TRBV6-5 and TRBJ2-7, with D possibly being TRBD2 (6 bases). Per the germline V gene, CDR1 is MNHEY and CDR2 is SVGAGI. This CDR3 is 12 amino acids long. Trimming took off 6 bases at V and 1 base at J, with 7 bases between the two ends. CDR3 in DNA: TGTGCCAGCAGGCGGGATTCCTACGAGCAGTACTTC. Its translation: CASRRDSYEQYF.

The CDR3 loop reads CASSPGQGSSGANVLTF. CDR3 sequence (DNA): TGTGCCAGTAGTCCGGGACAGGGAAGTTCTGGGGCCAACGTCCTGACTTTC. The J gene is TRBJ2-6, the V gene TRBV19; 9 positions match TRBD1. The CDR3 contains 17 residues. CDR1 and CDR2 (germline): LNHDA, SQIVND (reference sequence). V shed 5 bases, J shed 1 base, and the junction held 6 bases outside the gene matches. Full variable domain (remainder filled in from reference TRBV19 and TRBJ2-6): DGGITQSPKYLFRKEGQNVTLSCEQNLNHDAMYWYRQDPGQGLRLIYYSQIVNDFQKGDIAEGYSVSREKKESFPLTVTSAQKNPTAFYLCASSPGQGSSGANVLTFGAGSRLTVL.

This clone was detected only a few times. The rearrangement uses TRBV6-5 and TRBJ2-7; 8 positions match TRBD1. V lost 4 bases and J lost 2; bases outside the gene matches: 10. The germline V gene encodes CDR1 MNHEY and CDR2 SVGAGI. This CDR3 contains 16 residues. The CDR3 is CASSSLDRALPYEQYF. The CDR3 coding sequence is TGTGCCAGCAGTTCCCTGGACAGGGCCCTCCCCTACGAGCAGTACTTC.

This rearrangement joins TRBV4-1 to TRBJ1-2, with D unclear. CDR1 is MGHRA and CDR2 is YSYEKL in the germline V gene. The CDR3 covers 15 residues. Trimming took off 0 bases at V and 4 bases at J, with 12 bases between the two ends. The CDR3 region has the DNA TGCGCCAGCAGCCAAGATTCGGGAACAGCCTATGGCTACACCTTC. Amino acid sequence: CASSQDSGTAYGYTF.